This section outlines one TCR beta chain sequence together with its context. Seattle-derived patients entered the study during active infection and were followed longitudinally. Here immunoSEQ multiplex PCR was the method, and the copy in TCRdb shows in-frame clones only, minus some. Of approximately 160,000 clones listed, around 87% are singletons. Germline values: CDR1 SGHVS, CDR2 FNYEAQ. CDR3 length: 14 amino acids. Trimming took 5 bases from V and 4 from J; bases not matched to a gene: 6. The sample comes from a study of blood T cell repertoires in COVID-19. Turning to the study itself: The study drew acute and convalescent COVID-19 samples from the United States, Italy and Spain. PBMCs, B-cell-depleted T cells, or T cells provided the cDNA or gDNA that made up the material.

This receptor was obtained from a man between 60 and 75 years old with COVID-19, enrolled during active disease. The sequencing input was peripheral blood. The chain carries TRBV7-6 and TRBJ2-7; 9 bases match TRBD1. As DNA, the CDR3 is TGTGCCAGCAGCCCTACGGGGACAGGGTACGAGCAGTACTTC. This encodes CASSPTGTGYEQYF.